The rows below give T cell receptor beta chains drawn from one sample of a study of T cell responses to AZD1222 COVID-19 vaccine. Sequencing was performed with immunoSEQ multiplex PCR; in TCRdb, only in-frame clones are kept and a portion is missing. The data hold under 150,000 clones, with 93% observed a single time. The sample consisted of peripheral blood, taken on day 0 of AZD1222 vaccination. The receptors derive from an adult in good health. The CDR3 runs from the conserved cysteine through the conserved F or W. D genes are given only for firm matches. A clone size is listed for some rows: how often the clone was seen (once, few, many), or a class if it is expanded.

>TRBV5-4|-|TRBJ1-2|-
CASSLDSSYGYTF
TGTGCCAGCAGCTTGGACAGTTCCTATGGCTACACCTTC
>TRBV6-5|TRBD1|TRBJ2-1|-
CASSMGQQSYNEQFF
TGTGCCAGCAGCATGGGACAGCAGTCCTACAATGAGCAGTTCTTC
>TRBV4-2|TRBD2|TRBJ2-1|-
CASSQLAGGYNEQFF
TGTGCCAGCAGCCAACTAGCGGGGGGCTACAATGAGCAGTTCTTC
>TRBV10-3|TRBD1|TRBJ1-2|-
CAISRSEGAYGYTF
TGTGCCATCAGCCGAAGCGAGGGGGCCTATGGCTACACCTTC
>TRBV6-9|TRBD1|TRBJ1-2|-
CASSPGTDTLNYGYTF
TGTGCCAGCAGTCCCGGGACAGACACCCTTAACTATGGCTACACCTTC
>TRBV6-6|-|TRBJ1-5|-
CASSYGRPGNQPQHF
TGTGCCAGCAGTTATGGCAGGCCCGGCAATCAGCCCCAGCATTTT
>TRBV7-6|-|TRBJ2-7|-
CASSLEGTYSYEQYF
TGTGCCAGCAGCTTAGAGGGGACATACTCCTACGAGCAGTACTTC
>TRBV7-9|-|TRBJ2-5|-
CASSGGDSTPETQYF
TGTGCCAGCAGCGGCGGGGACTCTACCCCAGAGACCCAGTACTTC
>TRBV12-3/TRBV12-4|-|TRBJ2-7|-
CASSLRVGYEQYF
TGTGCCAGCAGTTTAAGGGTCGGCTACGAGCAGTACTTC
>TRBV11-3|-|TRBJ2-1|-
CASSSGSVSVNEQFF
TGTGCCAGCAGTTCCGGGTCTGTGAGCGTCAATGAGCAGTTCTTC
>TRBV19|TRBD1|TRBJ1-1|-
CATTGATEAFF
TGTGCCACCACAGGGGCAACTGAAGCTTTCTTT
>TRBV6-2/TRBV6-3|-|TRBJ1-3|-
CASSFDRPFSGNTIYF
TGTGCCAGCAGTTTCGACCGGCCTTTCTCTGGAAACACCATATATTTT
>TRBV7-6|-|TRBJ1-1|-
CASSLEVGNTEAFF
TGTGCCAGCAGCTTAGAGGTAGGGAACACTGAAGCTTTCTTT
>TRBV24-1|-|TRBJ2-2|-
CATSDPGRSGELFF
TGTGCCACCAGTGACCCCGGGCGATCCGGGGAGCTGTTTTTT
>TRBV6-2/TRBV6-3|-|TRBJ2-2|once
CASSGDTRPNTGELFF
TGTGCCAGCAGCGGGGACACCCGACCGAACACCGGGGAGCTGTTTTTT
>TRBV9|-|TRBJ2-7|-
CASSVVLGDEQYF
TGTGCCAGCAGCGTAGTTCTAGGGGACGAGCAGTACTTC
>TRBV19|-|TRBJ1-2|-
CASSISLPGEGYTF
TGTGCCAGTAGTATAAGCCTTCCTGGGGAGGGCTACACCTTC
>TRBV30|-|TRBJ2-2|-
CAWATGVDGELFF
TGTGCCTGGGCAACAGGCGTGGACGGGGAGCTGTTTTTT
>TRBV28|-|TRBJ1-4|-
CASNENEKLFF
TGTGCCAGCAATGAAAATGAAAAACTGTTTTTT
>TRBV6-6|TRBD2|TRBJ2-2|-
CASSFTGLAAGELFF
TGTGCCAGCAGTTTCACGGGACTAGCGGCCGGGGAGCTGTTTTTT
>TRBV6-5|TRBD2|TRBJ2-7|-
CASTQGTSFSYEQYF
TGTGCCAGCACCCAAGGGACTAGTTTCTCCTACGAGCAGTACTTC
>TRBV5-1|-|TRBJ2-1|-
CASSLDPESYNEQFF
TGCGCCAGCAGCTTGGATCCGGAGTCCTACAATGAGCAGTTCTTC
>TRBV6-2/TRBV6-3|-|TRBJ1-1|-
CASSSGPLAAFF
TGTGCCAGCAGTTCCGGGCCCCTGGCTGCTTTCTTT
>TRBV13|-|TRBJ1-1|-
CASLLGGRTTNTEAFF
TGTGCCAGCCTTCTGGGGGGGAGGACAACGAACACTGAAGCTTTCTTT
>TRBV7-8|-|TRBJ2-2|once
CASSLVTGPLFF
TGTGCCAGCAGCTTAGTCACGGGTCCGCTGTTTTTT
>TRBV28|TRBD2|TRBJ2-6|-
CASSLPPGGAPGANVLTF
TGTGCCAGCAGTCTTCCCCCGGGAGGGGCCCCCGGGGCCAACGTCCTGACTTTC
>TRBV11-2|-|TRBJ1-2|-
CASSSARGYTF
TGTGCCAGCAGCTCTGCCCGTGGCTACACCTTC
>TRBV9|TRBD1|TRBJ1-1|-
CASSAGQGANTEAFF
TGTGCCAGCAGCGCCGGACAGGGGGCGAACACTGAAGCTTTCTTT
>TRBV10-1|TRBD1|TRBJ2-1|-
CASRASGGRGHNEQFF
TGCGCCAGCAGGGCCTCCGGGGGCAGGGGGCACAATGAGCAGTTCTTC
>TRBV27|-|TRBJ1-2|-
CASWRGNYGYTF
TGTGCCAGCTGGCGGGGTAACTATGGCTACACCTTC
>TRBV6-5|TRBD2|TRBJ2-7|once
CASSVAGFDSEQYF
TGTGCCAGCAGCGTAGCGGGGTTCGATAGCGAGCAGTACTTC
>TRBV4-1|-|TRBJ1-6|-
CASSQDGTKNNSPLHF
TGCGCCAGCAGCCAAGATGGGACAAAGAATAATTCACCCCTCCACTTT
>TRBV18|TRBD2|TRBJ2-1|-
CASSATSGRFNEQFF
TGTGCCAGCTCAGCTACTAGCGGGAGATTTAATGAGCAGTTCTTC
>TRBV2|TRBD2|TRBJ2-1|once
CASRPGGSGHNEQFF
TGTGCCAGCAGGCCTGGCGGGAGCGGACACAATGAGCAGTTCTTC
>TRBV6-2/TRBV6-3|-|TRBJ2-1|-
CASSLDTYNEQFF
TGTGCCAGCAGTTTAGATACCTACAATGAGCAGTTCTTC
>TRBV13|TRBD2|TRBJ2-1|-
CASSSNLLAGVNNEQFF
TGTGCCAGCAGCTCCAATCTTCTAGCGGGAGTTAACAATGAGCAGTTCTTC
>TRBV9|TRBD1|TRBJ2-3|-
CASSVGDRGRSTQYF
TGTGCCAGCAGCGTAGGAGACAGGGGGCGGTCTACGCAGTATTTT
>TRBV2|-|TRBJ1-3|-
CASSENPPGNTIYF
TGTGCCAGCAGTGAAAACCCCCCTGGAAACACCATATATTTT
>TRBV6-5|TRBD1|TRBJ2-1|-
CASRGTGGIEQFF
TGTGCCAGTCGTGGGACAGGGGGGATTGAGCAGTTCTTC
>TRBV30|TRBD2|TRBJ2-3|-
CAWSVGGGWPDTQYF
TGTGCCTGGAGTGTCGGGGGGGGCTGGCCAGATACGCAGTATTTT
>TRBV5-1|-|TRBJ1-3|-
CASSLGTSAENTIYF
TGCGCCAGCAGCTTGGGGACATCCGCGGAAAACACCATATATTTT
>TRBV19|TRBD2|TRBJ2-1|few
CASSIGLAGGLEQFF
TGTGCCAGTAGTATAGGACTAGCGGGAGGACTGGAGCAGTTCTTC
>TRBV6-5|-|TRBJ1-4|-
CASSYSGAGEKLFF
TGTGCCAGCAGTTACTCAGGGGCAGGTGAAAAACTGTTTTTT
>TRBV5-4|-|TRBJ2-3|-
CASSQGGGSTDTQYF
TGTGCCAGCAGTCAGGGGGGGGGATCCACAGATACGCAGTATTTT
>TRBV5-4|-|TRBJ2-2|-
CASSLGDTNTGELFF
TGTGCCAGCAGCTTGGGGGACACCAACACCGGGGAGCTGTTTTTT
>TRBV13|-|TRBJ1-2|-
CASSSPGTWRENYGYTF
TGTGCCAGCAGCTCCCCCGGGACCTGGAGGGAGAACTATGGCTACACCTTC
>TRBV18|-|TRBJ2-1|-
CASSPPESGNNEQFF
TGTGCCAGCTCACCACCGGAGTCGGGGAACAATGAGCAGTTCTTC
>TRBV7-9|-|TRBJ1-3|-
CASSLVGGLGGNTIYF
TGTGCCAGCAGCTTAGTTGGGGGTCTGGGCGGAAACACCATATATTTT
>TRBV28|TRBD2|TRBJ2-7|-
CASSLWASGKGEQYF
TGTGCCAGCAGTTTATGGGCTAGCGGGAAAGGCGAGCAGTACTTC
>TRBV7-9|-|TRBJ1-6|-
CASSFHADSPLHF
TGTGCCAGCAGCTTCCACGCGGATTCACCCCTCCACTTT
>TRBV19|TRBD1|TRBJ1-5|-
CASSMGQGYQPQHF
TGTGCCAGTAGTATGGGACAGGGGTATCAGCCCCAGCATTTT
>TRBV6-1|TRBD1|TRBJ2-1|-
CASSEDRKQFF
TGTGCCAGCAGTGAGGACAGGAAGCAGTTCTTC
>TRBV9|-|TRBJ1-1|-
CASSAEVAPGENTEAFF
TGTGCCAGCAGCGCGGAAGTCGCTCCAGGGGAGAACACTGAAGCTTTCTTT
>TRBV7-9|TRBD1|TRBJ1-5|-
CASSGDRVSQPQHF
TGTGCCAGCAGCGGGGACAGGGTTAGCCAGCCCCAGCATTTT
>TRBV21-1|-|TRBJ1-5|once
CASSKRCQPQHF
TGTGCCAGCAGCAAAAGGTGTCAGCCCCAGCATTTT